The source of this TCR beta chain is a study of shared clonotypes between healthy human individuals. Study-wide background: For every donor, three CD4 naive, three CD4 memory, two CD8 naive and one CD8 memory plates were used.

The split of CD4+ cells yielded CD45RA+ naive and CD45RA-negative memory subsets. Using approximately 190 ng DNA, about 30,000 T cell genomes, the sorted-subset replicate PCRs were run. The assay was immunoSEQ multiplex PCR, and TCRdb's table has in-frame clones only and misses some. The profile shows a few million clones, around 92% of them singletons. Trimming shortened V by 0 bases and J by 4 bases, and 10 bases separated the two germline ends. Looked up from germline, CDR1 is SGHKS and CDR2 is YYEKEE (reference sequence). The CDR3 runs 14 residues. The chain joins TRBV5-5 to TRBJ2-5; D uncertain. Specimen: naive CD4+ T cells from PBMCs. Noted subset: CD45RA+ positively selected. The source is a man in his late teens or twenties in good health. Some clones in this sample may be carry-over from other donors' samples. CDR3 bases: TGTGCCAGCAGCTTGGTCTTCGGTCGAGAGACCCAGTACTTC. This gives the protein CASSLVFGRETQYF.